This T cell receptor beta chain was identified during a study of vaccination and CD4 T cells after COVID-19. Study-level findings and limits: Reactive clone data from convalescent patients indicated a median of approximately 90% appearing only post-vaccination.

Specified treatment: roughly 10-day PBMC culture with coronavirus spike peptide pools or control peptides (ViraFEST assay). PBMCs were cultured at two million per well with approximately 9.9 IU/ml IL-2 and approximately 9.4 ug/ml peptide pools. About this clonotype itself: Its antigen is undetermined.

Looked up from germline, CDR1 is DFQATT and CDR2 is SNEGSKA (reference sequence). The CDR3 has 15 residues. V was cut by 1 base and J by 0 bases, with 11 bases left in between. The Oncomine TCR Beta short-read assay generated sequence data from the DNA of cultured CD4+ T cells. Each CDR3 protein is one row after TCRdb ran MiXCR on the PCR reads. Of approximately 11,000 distinct CDR3 sequences in the sample, about three quarters are singletons; the top ten hold approximately 10%. The specimen was CD4+ T cells from blood, cultured in vitro. This chain uses TRBV20-1 with TRBJ2-3; no clear D. The sequence derives from a human donor who had recovered from COVID-19. Here the CDR3 reads CSARVLRFSTDTQYF. For the CDR3, the DNA is TGCAGTGCTAGAGTACTCCGATTCAGCACAGATACGCAGTATTTT.